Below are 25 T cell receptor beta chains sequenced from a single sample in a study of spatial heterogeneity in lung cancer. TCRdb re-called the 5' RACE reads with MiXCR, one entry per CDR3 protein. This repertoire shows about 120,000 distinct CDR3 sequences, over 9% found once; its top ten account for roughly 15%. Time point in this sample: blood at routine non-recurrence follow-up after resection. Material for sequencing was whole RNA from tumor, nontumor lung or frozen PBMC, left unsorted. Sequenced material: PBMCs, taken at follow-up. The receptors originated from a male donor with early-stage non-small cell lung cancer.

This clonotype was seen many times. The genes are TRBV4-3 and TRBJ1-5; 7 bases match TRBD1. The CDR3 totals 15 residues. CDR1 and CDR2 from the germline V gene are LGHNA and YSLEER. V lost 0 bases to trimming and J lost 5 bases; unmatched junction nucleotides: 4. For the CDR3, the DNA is TGCGCCAGCAGCCAAGATTGGGACAGTTATCAGCCCCAGCATTTT. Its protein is CASSQDWDSYQPQHF.

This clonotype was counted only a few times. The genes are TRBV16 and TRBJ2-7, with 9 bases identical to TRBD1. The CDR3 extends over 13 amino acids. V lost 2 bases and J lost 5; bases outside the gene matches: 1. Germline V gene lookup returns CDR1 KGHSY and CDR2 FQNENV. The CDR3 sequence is CASSQRQGDEQYF. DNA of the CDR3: TGTGCCAGCAGCCAAAGACAGGGGGACGAGCAGTACTTC.

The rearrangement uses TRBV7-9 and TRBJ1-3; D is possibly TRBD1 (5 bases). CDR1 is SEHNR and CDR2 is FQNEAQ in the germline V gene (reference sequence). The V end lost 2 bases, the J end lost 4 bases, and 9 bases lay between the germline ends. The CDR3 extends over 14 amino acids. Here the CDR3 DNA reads TGTGCCAGCAGCTTATACAACAGGGGAAACACCATATATTTT. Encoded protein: CASSLYNRGNTIYF.

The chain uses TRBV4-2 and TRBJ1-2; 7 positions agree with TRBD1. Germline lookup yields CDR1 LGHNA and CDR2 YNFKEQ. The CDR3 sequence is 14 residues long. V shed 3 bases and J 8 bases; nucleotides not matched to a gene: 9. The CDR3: CASSQRGGGAGYTF. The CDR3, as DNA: TGTGCCAGCAGCCAGCGGGGAGGGGGCGCGGGCTACACCTTC.

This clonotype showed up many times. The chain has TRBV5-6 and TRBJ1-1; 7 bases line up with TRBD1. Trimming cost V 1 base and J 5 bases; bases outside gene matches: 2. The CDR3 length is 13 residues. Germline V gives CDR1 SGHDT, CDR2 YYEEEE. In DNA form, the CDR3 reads TGTGCCAGCAGCTTGAGGGGGCGGACTGAAGCTTTCTTT. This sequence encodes CASSLRGRTEAFF. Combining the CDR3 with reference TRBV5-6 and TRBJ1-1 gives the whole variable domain DAGVTQSPTHLIKTRGQQVTLRCSPKSGHDTVSWYQQALGQGPQFIFQYYEEEERQRGNFPDRFSGHQFPNYSSELNVNALLLGDSALYLCASSLRGRTEAFFGQGTRLTVV.

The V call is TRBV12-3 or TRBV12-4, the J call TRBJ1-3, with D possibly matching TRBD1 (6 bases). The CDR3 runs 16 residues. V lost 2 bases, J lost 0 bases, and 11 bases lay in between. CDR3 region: CASSLRTVNSGNTIYF. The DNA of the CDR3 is TGTGCCAGCAGTTTACGGACAGTTAACTCTGGAAACACCATATATTTT.

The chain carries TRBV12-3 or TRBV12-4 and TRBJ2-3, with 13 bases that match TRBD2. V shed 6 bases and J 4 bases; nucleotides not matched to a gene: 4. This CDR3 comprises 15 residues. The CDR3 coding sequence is TGTGCCAGCAGCTCGGGACTAGCGGGGCCAGATACGCAGTATTTT. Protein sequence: CASSSGLAGPDTQYF.

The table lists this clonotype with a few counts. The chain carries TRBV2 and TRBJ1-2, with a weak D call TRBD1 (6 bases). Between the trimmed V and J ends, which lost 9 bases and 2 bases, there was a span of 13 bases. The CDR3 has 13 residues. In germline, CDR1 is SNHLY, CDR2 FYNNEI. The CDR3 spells CASASGANYGYTF. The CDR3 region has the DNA TGTGCCAGTGCGTCGGGGGCAAACTATGGCTACACCTTC.

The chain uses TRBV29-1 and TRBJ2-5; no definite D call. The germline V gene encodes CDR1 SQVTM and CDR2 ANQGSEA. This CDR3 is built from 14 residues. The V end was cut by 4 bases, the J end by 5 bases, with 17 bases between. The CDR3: CSVVPPGLTETQYF. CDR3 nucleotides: TGCAGCGTTGTTCCCCCCGGTTTGACCGAGACCCAGTACTTC.

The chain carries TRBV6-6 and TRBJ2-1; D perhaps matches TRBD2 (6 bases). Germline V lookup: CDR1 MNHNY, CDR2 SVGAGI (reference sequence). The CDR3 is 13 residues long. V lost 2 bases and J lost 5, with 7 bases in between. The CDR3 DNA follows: TGTGCCAGCAGTTACGGACTAAACAATGAGCAGTTCTTC. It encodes CASSYGLNNEQFF.

CDR3 coding DNA: TGCGCCAGCAGCCTCTCTTTAACTAGCGCTGGGGAGCTGTTTTTT. Its protein is CASSLSLTSAGELFF. This sequence joins TRBV5-1 and TRBJ2-2; 7 positions match TRBD2. Germline V gives CDR1 SGHRS, CDR2 YFSETQ. The CDR3 is 15 amino acids. Trimming took 4 bases from V and 8 from J; bases not matched to a gene: 11.

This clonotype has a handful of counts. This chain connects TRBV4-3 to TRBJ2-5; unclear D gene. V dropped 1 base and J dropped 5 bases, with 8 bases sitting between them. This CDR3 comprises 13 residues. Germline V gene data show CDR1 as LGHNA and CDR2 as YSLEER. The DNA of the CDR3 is TGCGCCAGCAGCCAAGGTCCAGCGGAGACCCAGTACTTC. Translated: CASSQGPAETQYF.

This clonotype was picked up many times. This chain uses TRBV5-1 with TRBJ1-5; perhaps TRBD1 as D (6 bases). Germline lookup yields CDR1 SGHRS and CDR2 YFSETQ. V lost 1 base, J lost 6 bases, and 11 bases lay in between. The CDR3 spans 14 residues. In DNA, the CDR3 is TGCGCCAGCAGCTTGTTACAGGGCGGTCAGCCCCAGCATTTT. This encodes CASSLLQGGQPQHF. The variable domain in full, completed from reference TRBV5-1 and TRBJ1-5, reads KAGVTQTPRYLIKTRGQQVTLSCSPISGHRSVSWYQQTPGQGLQFLFEYFSETQRNKGNFPGRFSGRQFSNSRSEMNVSTLELGDSALYLCASSLLQGGQPQHFGDGTRLSIL.

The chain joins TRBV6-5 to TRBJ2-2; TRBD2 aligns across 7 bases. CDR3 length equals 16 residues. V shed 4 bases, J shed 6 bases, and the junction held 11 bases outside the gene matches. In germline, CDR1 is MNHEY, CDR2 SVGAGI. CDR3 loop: CASSWGGGSAPGELFF. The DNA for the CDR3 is TGTGCCAGCAGTTGGGGCGGGGGATCTGCCCCCGGGGAGCTGTTTTTT.

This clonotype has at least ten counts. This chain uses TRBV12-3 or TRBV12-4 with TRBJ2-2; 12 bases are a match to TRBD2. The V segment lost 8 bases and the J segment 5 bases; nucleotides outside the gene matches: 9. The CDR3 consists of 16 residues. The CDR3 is CASPVSTSGGTGELFF. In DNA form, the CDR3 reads TGTGCCAGCCCAGTCTCGACTAGCGGGGGTACCGGGGAGCTGTTTTTT.

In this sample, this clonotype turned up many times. CDR3 sequence (DNA): TGCGCCAGCAGCCAAGATCCCCTCAATGAGCAGTTCTTC. As protein: CASSQDPLNEQFF. The chain joins TRBV4-3 to TRBJ2-1; D is unclear. Germline assignment: CDR1 LGHNA and CDR2 YSLEER. V was pared by 0 bases and J by 6 bases, with 6 bases between. CDR3 length: 13 amino acids.

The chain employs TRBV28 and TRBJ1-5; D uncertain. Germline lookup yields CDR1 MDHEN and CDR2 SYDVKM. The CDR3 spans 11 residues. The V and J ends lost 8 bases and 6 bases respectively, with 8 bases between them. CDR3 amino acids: CASSRSQPQHF. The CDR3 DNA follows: TGTGCCAGCTCTCGATCTCAGCCCCAGCATTTT.

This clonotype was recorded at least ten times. The CDR3 coding sequence is TGTGCCAGCAGCTTAGCTGGGACCGGGCAGGGCGCTGAAGCTTTCTTT. The encoded protein is CASSLAGTGQGAEAFF. The chain is built from TRBV7-2 and TRBJ1-1; tentative D call: TRBD1 (5 bases). Germline V gives CDR1 SGHTA, CDR2 FQGNSA. Trimming took 0 bases from V and 6 from J, leaving 17 bases between them. The CDR3 runs to 16 residues.

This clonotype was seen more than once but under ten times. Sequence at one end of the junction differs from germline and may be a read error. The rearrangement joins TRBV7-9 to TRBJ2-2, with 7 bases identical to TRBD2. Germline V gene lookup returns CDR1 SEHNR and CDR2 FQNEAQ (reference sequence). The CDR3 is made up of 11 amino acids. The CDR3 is CGGGNTGELFF. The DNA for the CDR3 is TGCGGCGGGGGTAACACCGGGGAGCTGTTTTTT.

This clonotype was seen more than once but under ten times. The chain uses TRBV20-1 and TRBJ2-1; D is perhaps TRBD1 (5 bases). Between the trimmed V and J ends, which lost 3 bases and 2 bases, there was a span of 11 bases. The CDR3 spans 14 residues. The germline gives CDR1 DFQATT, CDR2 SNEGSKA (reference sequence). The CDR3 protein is CSASGASTYNEQFF. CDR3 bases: TGCAGTGCTAGTGGGGCTAGTACCTACAATGAGCAGTTCTTC.

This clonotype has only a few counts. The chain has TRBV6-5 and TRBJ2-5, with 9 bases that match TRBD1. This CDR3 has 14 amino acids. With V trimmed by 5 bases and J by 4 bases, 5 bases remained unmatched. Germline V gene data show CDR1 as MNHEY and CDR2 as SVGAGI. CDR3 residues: CASSRQGGGETQYF. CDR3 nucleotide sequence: TGTGCCAGCAGTCGACAGGGGGGGGGAGAGACCCAGTACTTC.

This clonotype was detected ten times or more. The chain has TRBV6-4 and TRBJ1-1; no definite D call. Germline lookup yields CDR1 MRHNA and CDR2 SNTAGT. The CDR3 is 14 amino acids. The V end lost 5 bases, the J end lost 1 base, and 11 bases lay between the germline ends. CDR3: CASSRLSSNTEAFF. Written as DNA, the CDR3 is TGTGCCAGCAGTAGACTCTCCTCGAACACTGAAGCTTTCTTT.

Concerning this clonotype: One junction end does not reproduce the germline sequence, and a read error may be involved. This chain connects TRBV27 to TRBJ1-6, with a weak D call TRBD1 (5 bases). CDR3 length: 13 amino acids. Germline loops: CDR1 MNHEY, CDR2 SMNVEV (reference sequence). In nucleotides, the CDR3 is TGTGCCAACAGTTTTCAGGGAAATTCACCCCTCCACTTT. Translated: CANSFQGNSPLHF.

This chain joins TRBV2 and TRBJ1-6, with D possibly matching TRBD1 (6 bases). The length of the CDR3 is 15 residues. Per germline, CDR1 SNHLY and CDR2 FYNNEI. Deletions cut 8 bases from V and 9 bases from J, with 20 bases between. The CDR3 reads CASVRSQGLGSPLHF. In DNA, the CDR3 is TGTGCCAGCGTGAGGTCCCAGGGGCTGGGTTCACCCCTCCACTTT.

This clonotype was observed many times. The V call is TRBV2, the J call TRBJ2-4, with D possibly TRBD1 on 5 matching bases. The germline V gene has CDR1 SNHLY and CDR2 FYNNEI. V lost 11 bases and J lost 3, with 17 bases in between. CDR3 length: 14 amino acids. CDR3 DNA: TGTGCCCTCAGGGAAAGCTACCTCAAAAACATTCAGTACTTC. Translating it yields CALRESYLKNIQYF.